These T cell receptor beta chains were read from a single sample in a study of blood T cell repertoires in COVID-19. Generated by immunoSEQ multiplex PCR, the TCRdb table keeps only in-frame clones and is missing some. The data show 200,000 to 300,000 clones, approximately 83% seen once. Sequenced: peripheral blood. These receptors were collected from a woman of 80 years or more with acute or convalescent COVID-19. The CDR3 runs from the conserved cysteine through the conserved F or W. Fields, in order: D gene, clone size, V gene, J gene, CDR3 length, CDR3 DNA, CDR3 protein. A D gene is named only where the DNA matches it firmly. Rows give clone size only sometimes, using once, few, many, or a class for an expanded clone.

NA	NA	TRBV28	TRBJ1-5	17	TGTGCCAGCAGTTTCGGGGCCCTGGGTGGGGGGAATCAGCCCCAGCATTTT	CASSFGALGGGNQPQHF
NA	NA	TRBV11-2	TRBJ2-1	15	TGTGCCAGCAGCTCCAGACAGGTCTCCTACAATGAGCAGTTCTTC	CASSSRQVSYNEQFF
TRBD1	once	TRBV10-3	TRBJ2-5	16	TGTGCCTCCGGGACAGGGGGTCCCGAAGGGGAGGAGACCCAGTACTTC	CASGTGGPEGEETQYF
NA	NA	TRBV27	TRBJ1-5	17	TGTGCCAGCAGTTTGAACAGGGTCAGGGCAGGCAATCAGCCCCAGCATTTT	CASSLNRVRAGNQPQHF
NA	once	TRBV10-3	TRBJ1-1	17	TGTGCCATCAGTAAGCCCCCCGGGGGTATTTCGAACACTGAAGCTTTCTTT	CAISKPPGGISNTEAFF
TRBD1	NA	TRBV9	TRBJ1-2	16	TGTGCCAGCAGCACCCGAGGACAGGGTCCTAACTATGGCTACACCTTC	CASSTRGQGPNYGYTF
NA	NA	TRBV5-1	TRBJ2-1	18	TGCGCCAGCAGCTTAGGGCACGGGGCCAGGGGGAGGAACAATGAGCAGTTCTTC	CASSLGHGARGRNNEQFF
NA	NA	TRBV2	TRBJ1-4	15	TGTGCCAGCAGCAAACGACTAGCAACTAATGAAAAACTGTTTTTT	CASSKRLATNEKLFF
NA	NA	TRBV19	TRBJ2-3	14	TGTGCCAGTAGACCGGATCCGAGGACAGATACGCAGTATTTT	CASRPDPRTDTQYF
NA	NA	TRBV28	TRBJ2-7	13	TGTGCCAGCAGTTCGGCGACACCCAACGAGCAGTACTTC	CASSSATPNEQYF
NA	NA	TRBV28	TRBJ2-2	12	TGTGCCAGCAGTTCGAGTCTCGTGGAGCTGTTTTTT	CASSSSLVELFF
TRBD1	once	TRBV5-1	TRBJ1-5	15	TGCGCCAGCAGCGTTACAGGGGATAGCAATCAGCCCCAGCATTTT	CASSVTGDSNQPQHF
NA	NA	TRBV5-1	TRBJ2-5	15	TGCGCCAGCAGCTTGGTTGGCAACGACCAAGAGACCCAGTACTTC	CASSLVGNDQETQYF
TRBD2	NA	TRBV19	TRBJ2-1	16	TGTGCCAGTAGTCCGATTAGCGGGGGGGAGAAATATGAGCAGTTCTTC	CASSPISGGEKYEQFF
NA	NA	TRBV6-5	TRBJ1-2	15	TGTGCCAGCAGCCCCCCCATACAGGGTCTCTATGGCTACACCTTC	CASSPPIQGLYGYTF
TRBD1	NA	TRBV2	TRBJ1-4	14	TGTGCCAGCACCTCGGAGGGGGCAGGTGAAAAACTGTTTTTT	CASTSEGAGEKLFF
TRBD1	NA	TRBV4-1	TRBJ2-7	16	TGCGCCAGCAGCCAAGATCGCCGGACAGGGCCCTACGAGCAGTACTTC	CASSQDRRTGPYEQYF
NA	NA	TRBV30	TRBJ1-1	15	TGTGCCTGGACCCCGGGGGGGGCGCTGAACACTGAAGCTTTCTTT	CAWTPGGALNTEAFF
NA	NA	TRBV11-2	TRBJ2-1	13	TGTGCCAGCAGCTTAGAGAGGGGGAATGAGCAGTTCTTC	CASSLERGNEQFF
NA	NA	TRBV5-1	TRBJ2-5	13	TGCGCCAGCAGAATCGGACTGCAAGAGACCCAGTACTTC	CASRIGLQETQYF
NA	NA	TRBV4-2	TRBJ2-7	16	TGTGCCAGCAGCTACTCTGGCGGGGCTACGTCCTACGAGCAGTACTTC	CASSYSGGATSYEQYF
TRBD2	NA	TRBV5-1	TRBJ2-7	16	TGCGCCAGCAGCCTGAGGACTAGCGGGGGGTCCTACGAGCAGTACTTC	CASSLRTSGGSYEQYF
NA	once	TRBV2	TRBJ1-5	13	TGTGCCAGCAGGACTGCTAGCAATCAGCCCCAGCATTTT	CASRTASNQPQHF
NA	NA	TRBV14	TRBJ1-1	15	TGTGCCAGCAGCCAAGTCGCGGGTATGGGCACTGAAGCTTTCTTT	CASSQVAGMGTEAFF
TRBD2	NA	TRBV7-9	TRBJ2-1	17	TGTGCCAGCAGCGTCTTGGGAGCGGGGGGGCCGAGAGGTGAGCAGTTCTTC	CASSVLGAGGPRGEQFF
NA	NA	TRBV2	TRBJ1-6	17	TGTGCCAGCATGCGCGCAAGAGCAGGCTCCTATAATTCACCCCTCCACTTT	CASMRARAGSYNSPLHF
NA	NA	TRBV28	TRBJ1-2	14	TGTGCCAGCAGTTCCTCGGCAGGGCGCGGTGGCTACACCTTC	CASSSSAGRGGYTF
TRBD1	NA	TRBV19	TRBJ1-5	19	TGTGCCAGTAGTCCTCAAAGGGACAGGGCGGGATATCGCAATCAGCCCCAGCATTTT	CASSPQRDRAGYRNQPQHF
NA	NA	TRBV15	TRBJ1-5	15	TGTGCCACCAGCAGAGATACGAGCGTGAGTCAGCCCCAGCATTTT	CATSRDTSVSQPQHF
TRBD2	NA	TRBV18	TRBJ2-1	18	TGTGCCAGCTCACCACCGGATTTTAGCGGGGGGTCCTACAATGAGCAGTTCTTC	CASSPPDFSGGSYNEQFF
NA	NA	TRBV5-4	TRBJ1-2	14	TGTGCCAGCAGCCCCGGGACTGCTAACTATGGCTACACCTTC	CASSPGTANYGYTF
NA	NA	TRBV19	TRBJ1-5	15	TGTGCCAGTAGTATGACCAGGGGTAAAGATCAGCCCCAGCATTTT	CASSMTRGKDQPQHF
NA	NA	TRBV28	TRBJ1-2	14	TGTGCCAGCAGTTTGGAGATCTTTGCGTATGGCTACACCTTC	CASSLEIFAYGYTF
TRBD1	NA	TRBV6-1	TRBJ1-5	14	TGTGCCAGCAGTGAGGGACAGAGCAATCAGCCCCAGCATTTT	CASSEGQSNQPQHF
NA	NA	TRBV10-3	TRBJ1-3	14	TGTGCCATCATGGGAGGCGAGGCTGGAAACACCATATATTTT	CAIMGGEAGNTIYF
TRBD1	NA	TRBV28	TRBJ1-1	15	TGTGCCACCCTGACAGCGGGACAGGGAATCTCTGAAGCTTTCTTT	CATLTAGQGISEAFF
TRBD1	NA	TRBV2	TRBJ1-5	14	TGTGCCAGCAGCCCTGACAGGGTGGATCAGCCCCAGCATTTT	CASSPDRVDQPQHF
NA	NA	TRBV28	TRBJ1-3	14	TGTGCCAGCAGCTCCCGGCCGAGGGGGAACACCATATATTTT	CASSSRPRGNTIYF
TRBD2	once	TRBV5-1	TRBJ2-1	15	TGCGCCAGCAGTCTACTAGCGGGGACGAAGAAGGAGCAGTTCTTC	CASSLLAGTKKEQFF
NA	few	TRBV6-5	TRBJ1-2	14	TGTGCCAGCAGTTACCAGCGATCTAACTATGGCTACACCTTC	CASSYQRSNYGYTF
NA	NA	TRBV20-1	TRBJ2-3	11	TGCAGTGCTAGAGAAGGGGGTACGCAGTATTTT	CSAREGGTQYF
NA	NA	TRBV11-3	TRBJ2-5	15	TGTGCCAGCAGCTTAGTATATGGCGGACAAGAGACCCAGTACTTC	CASSLVYGGQETQYF
NA	NA	TRBV2	TRBJ1-1	14	TGTGCCAGCGCCCGGGAGGGGTTGAACACTGAAGCTTTCTTT	CASAREGLNTEAFF
TRBD2	NA	TRBV28	TRBJ2-5	15	TGTGCCAGCAGAACTGGACTAGCAGCCCAAGAGACCCAGTACTTC	CASRTGLAAQETQYF
TRBD2	NA	TRBV9	TRBJ2-3	16	TGTGCCAGCAGCGTAGCGGCCAGCGGGGGCTGGGATACGCAGTATTTT	CASSVAASGGWDTQYF
NA	NA	TRBV5-6	TRBJ1-2	15	TGTGCCAGCAGCTTGGAGTCAGTGGGGCTTTATGGCTACACCTTC	CASSLESVGLYGYTF
TRBD2	NA	TRBV5-1	TRBJ2-7	14	TGCGCCAGCAGCTTGGCCGGGAGGGGTTCCGAGCAGTACTTC	CASSLAGRGSEQYF
NA	NA	TRBV11-1	TRBJ2-1	14	TGTGCCAGCAGCTTAGTCGGGGGATACAATGAGCAGTTCTTC	CASSLVGGYNEQFF
NA	NA	TRBV5-1	TRBJ2-1	13	TGCGCCAGCGGGCTTTCAAACCGGTATGAGCAGTTCTTC	CASGLSNRYEQFF
TRBD1	NA	TRBV6-5	TRBJ1-5	13	TGTGCCAGCTTTGGGACAGGGAATCAGCCCCAGCATTTT	CASFGTGNQPQHF
NA	NA	TRBV24-1	TRBJ1-5	13	TGTGCCACCAGTGATGGGAGGAGTCAGCCCCAGCATTTT	CATSDGRSQPQHF
TRBD2	few	TRBV2	TRBJ2-1	14	TGTGCCAGCAGTGAAGTGCGGGGGGGCGGTGAGCAGTTCTTC	CASSEVRGGGEQFF
TRBD1	NA	TRBV11-2	TRBJ2-5	14	TGTGCCAGCAGCTTAGATCCCAGGGGGGAGACCCAGTACTTC	CASSLDPRGETQYF